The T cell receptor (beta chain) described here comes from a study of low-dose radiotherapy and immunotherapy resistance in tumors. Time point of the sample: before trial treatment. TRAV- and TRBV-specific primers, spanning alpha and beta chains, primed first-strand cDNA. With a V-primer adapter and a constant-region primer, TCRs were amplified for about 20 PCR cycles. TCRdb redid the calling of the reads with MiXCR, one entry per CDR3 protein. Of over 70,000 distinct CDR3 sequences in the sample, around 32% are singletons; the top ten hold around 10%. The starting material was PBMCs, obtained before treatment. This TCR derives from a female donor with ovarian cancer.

CDR3 nucleotides: TGTGCCAGCAGGCAGGCGGGGAATTCACCCCTCCACTTT. The encoded protein is CASRQAGNSPLHF. V gene TRBV4-2 combines with J gene TRBJ1-6; no reliable D call. This CDR3 spans 13 amino acids. From germline, CDR1 is LGHNA and CDR2 YNFKEQ. With 6 bases removed from V and 7 bases from J, the gap between germline ends came to 10 bases.